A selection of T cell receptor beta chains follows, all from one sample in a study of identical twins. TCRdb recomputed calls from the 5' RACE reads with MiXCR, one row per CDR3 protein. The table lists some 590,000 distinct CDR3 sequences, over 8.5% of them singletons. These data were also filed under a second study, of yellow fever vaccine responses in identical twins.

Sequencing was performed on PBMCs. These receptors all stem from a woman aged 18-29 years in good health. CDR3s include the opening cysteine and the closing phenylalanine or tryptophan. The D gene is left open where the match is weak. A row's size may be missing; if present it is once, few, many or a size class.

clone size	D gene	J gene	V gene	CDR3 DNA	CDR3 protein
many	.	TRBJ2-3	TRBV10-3	TGTGCCAACGGGGCACAACGGGGGGATACGCAGTATTTT	CANGAQRGDTQYF
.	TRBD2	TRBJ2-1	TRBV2	TGTGCCGAGTCATCTAGCGGGATAGACAATGAGCAGTTCTTC	CAESSSGIDNEQFF
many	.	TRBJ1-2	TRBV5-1	TGCGCCAGCAGCTTCCAGTCGGACACCCGAGTCGGGAATGGCTACACCTTC	CASSFQSDTRVGNGYTF
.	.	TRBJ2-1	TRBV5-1	TGCGCCAGCAGCTGGGGCAGGCTAATAAACAATGAGCAGTTCTTC	CASSWGRLINNEQFF
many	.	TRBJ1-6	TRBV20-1	TGCAGTGCTAGAGAAGCTTTCTATAATTCACCCCTCCACTTT	CSAREAFYNSPLHF
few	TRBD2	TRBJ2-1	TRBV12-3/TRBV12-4	TGTGCCAGCAGTTTGAGACTAGCCCTCTCCTACAATGAGCAGTTCTTC	CASSLRLALSYNEQFF
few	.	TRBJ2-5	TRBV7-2	TGTGCCAGCAGCTCACACTATTCGAAACAAGAGACCCAGTACTTC	CASSSHYSKQETQYF
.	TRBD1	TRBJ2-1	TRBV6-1	TGTGCCAGCAGTACCCGGACAGGGGGTTTCAATGAGCAGTTCTTC	CASSTRTGGFNEQFF
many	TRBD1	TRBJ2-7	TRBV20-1	TGCAGTGCTAGAGAAGTCCGGACAGGGTTATACGAGCAGTACTTC	CSAREVRTGLYEQYF
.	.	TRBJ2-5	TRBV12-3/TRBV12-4	TGTGCCCTCTGTTTAGGGTTTAGGGTGGGCCCCCCCCAAGAGACCCAGTACTTC	CALCLGFRVGPPQETQYF
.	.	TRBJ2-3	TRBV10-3	TGTGCCATCAGTGAGACCAATAAACCGGCTGGGGGCACAGATACGCAGTATTTT	CAISETNKPAGGTDTQYF